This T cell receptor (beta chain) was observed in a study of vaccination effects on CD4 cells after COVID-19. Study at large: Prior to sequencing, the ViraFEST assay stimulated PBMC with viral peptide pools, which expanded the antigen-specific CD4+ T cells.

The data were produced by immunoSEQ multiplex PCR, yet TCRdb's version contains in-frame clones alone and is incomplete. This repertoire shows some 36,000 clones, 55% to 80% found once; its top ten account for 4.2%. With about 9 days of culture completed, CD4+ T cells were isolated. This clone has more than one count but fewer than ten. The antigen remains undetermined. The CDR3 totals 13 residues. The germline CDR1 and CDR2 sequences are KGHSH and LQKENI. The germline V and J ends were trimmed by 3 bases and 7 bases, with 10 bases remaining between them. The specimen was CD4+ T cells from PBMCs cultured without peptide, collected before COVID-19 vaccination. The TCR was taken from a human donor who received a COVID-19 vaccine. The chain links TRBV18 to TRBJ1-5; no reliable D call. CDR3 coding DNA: TGTGCCAGCTCACCGATGGACGGGCAGCCCCAGCATTTT. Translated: CASSPMDGQPQHF.